The 13 T cell receptor beta chains in this list originate from one sample, sequenced in a study of identical twins. MiXCR, run by TCRdb on the 5' RACE reads, gives a single entry per CDR3 protein. The table records over 550,000 distinct CDR3 sequences, 7.1% of them present only once. These data also formed part of another study, on yellow fever vaccine responses in identical twins.

Sequenced sample: PBMCs. These receptor sequences come from a young woman in good health.

This clonotype was seen more than once but under ten times. V usage is TRBV12-3 or TRBV12-4 and J usage is TRBJ1-6, with a tentative D call TRBD1 (5 bases). Trimming cost V 6 bases and J 7 bases, with 19 bases left between them. This CDR3 comprises 16 residues. CDR3 nucleotide sequence: TGTGCCAGCAGCTCCCGTATTATGACAGCCAATTCACCCCTCCACTTT. This codes for CASSSRIMTANSPLHF.

V and J are TRBV6-2 or TRBV6-3 and TRBJ2-1, with 7 bases identical to TRBD2. Germline CDR1 and CDR2: MNHEY and SVGEGT. This CDR3 spans 16 amino acids. After removal of 4 bases from V and 4 bases from J, the junction contained 10 bases not matched to a gene. CDR3 in amino acids: CASSSLEGGDYNEQFF. The CDR3 DNA is TGTGCCAGCAGTTCCCTTGAGGGAGGGGATTACAATGAGCAGTTCTTC.

A word on this clonotype: A much more abundant neighbour one base away suggests this may be a read error. The CDR3 loop reads CASSAGTQETQYF. DNA of the CDR3: TGTGCCAGCAGCGCAGGAACGCAAGAGACCCAGTACTTC. The rearrangement links TRBV13 to TRBJ2-5; D is ambiguous. The CDR3 sequence is 13 residues long. Trimming shortened V by 5 bases and J by 2 bases, and 9 bases separated the two germline ends. Per the germline V gene, CDR1 is PRHDT and CDR2 is FYEKMQ (reference sequence).

The chain couples TRBV20-1 to TRBJ2-2; 8 nucleotides match TRBD2. The V gene end was trimmed by 1 base and the J gene end by 5 bases; junction bases not matched to a gene: 6. This CDR3 has 15 amino acids. Germline loops: CDR1 DFQATT, CDR2 SNEGSKA (reference sequence). The chain's CDR3 is CSARAAGRVTGELFF. CDR3 bases: TGCAGTGCTAGAGCCGCCGGGAGGGTGACCGGGGAGCTGTTTTTT.

The CDR3 DNA is TGTGCCAGCAGTTTATGGTATGGTAGCGGGAGGGCCTCATCCACAGATACGCAGTATTTT. This sequence encodes CASSLWYGSGRASSTDTQYF. The chain links TRBV28 to TRBJ2-3, with 11 bases that match TRBD2. Germline V gene lookup returns CDR1 MDHEN and CDR2 SYDVKM. There are 20 residues in the CDR3. The trim removed 0 bases at V and 2 bases at J, leaving 13 bases unmatched.

The J gene is TRBJ2-7, the V gene TRBV7-9; 9 nucleotides agree with TRBD2. The germline gives CDR1 SEHNR, CDR2 FQNEAQ (reference sequence). The trim removed 1 base at V and 5 bases at J, leaving 6 bases unmatched. The CDR3 has 15 residues. In DNA, the CDR3 is TGTGCCAGCAGCTTAGTGGTAGCGGGAGCCCACGAGCAGTACTTC. Its translation is CASSLVVAGAHEQYF.

The gene calls are TRBV27 and TRBJ1-2; D not certain. This CDR3 has 13 amino acids. V was clipped by 8 bases and J by 3 bases, with 13 bases between them. Germline assignment: CDR1 MNHEY and CDR2 SMNVEV (reference sequence). The CDR3 sequence: CASDPLSDYGYTF. The CDR3 DNA sequence: TGTGCCAGCGACCCACTATCCGACTATGGCTACACCTTC.

The sample holds a few counts of this clonotype. The CDR3 DNA follows: TGTGCCAGTAAGCTACAGTTAGCTAGCACAGATACGCAGTATTTT. It specifies CASKLQLASTDTQYF. The chain joins TRBV2 to TRBJ2-3; D is unresolved. Trimming shortened V by 9 bases and J by 0 bases, and 16 bases separated the two germline ends. This CDR3 contains 15 residues. The germline CDR1 and CDR2 sequences are SNHLY and FYNNEI.

V and J are TRBV7-9 and TRBJ1-2, with 8 bases matching TRBD1. CDR1 and CDR2 (germline): SEHNR, FQNEAQ (reference sequence). This CDR3 has 14 amino acids. V trimming: 5 bases; J trimming: 4 bases; junction bases outside the gene matches: 6. This chain's CDR3 is CASSNGTGRYGYTF. The CDR3 DNA is TGTGCCAGCAGCAACGGGACAGGACGCTATGGCTACACCTTC.

The chain combines TRBV5-1 with TRBJ2-1, with 14 bases aligning to TRBD2. V dropped 1 base and J dropped 6; count of bases not matched to a gene: 21. Germline-derived CDR1 and CDR2 are SGHRS and YFSETQ. The CDR3 runs 22 residues. CDR3 protein: CASSLRPVTPATSGRACNEQFF. The CDR3 DNA reads TGCGCCAGCAGCTTGAGGCCGGTCACCCCGGCGACTAGCGGGAGGGCCTGCAATGAGCAGTTCTTC.

The chain links TRBV12-3 or TRBV12-4 to TRBJ1-4, with D unclear. The CDR3 length is 14 residues. The V gene lost 7 bases and the J gene lost 5 bases, with 14 bases spanning the gap. The CDR3: CASTLDGPNEKLFF. CDR3 nucleotide sequence: TGTGCCAGCACCCTGGACGGGCCCAATGAAAAACTGTTTTTT.

This clonotype was detected a few times. CDR3 coding DNA: TGTGCCAGCAGTTTATACGCAGGGGGCTACGAGCAGTACGTC. Amino acids: CASSLYAGGYEQYV. This sequence joins TRBV28 and TRBJ2-7, with TRBD1 matching 7 bases. From germline, CDR1 is MDHEN and CDR2 SYDVKM. The CDR3 length is 14 residues. The ends lost 1 base at V and 3 bases at J; junction bases unmatched: 3.

The rearrangement links TRBV3-1 to TRBJ1-3; a possible D gene is TRBD1 (6 bases). The CDR3 contains 15 residues. Germline CDR1 LGHDT, CDR2 YNNKEL (reference sequence). V was pared by 10 bases and J by 7 bases, with 23 bases between. The CDR3 coding sequence is TGTGCCACCACCCTCCGGGGGGGCAAGGGGAACACCATATATTTT. Translation: CATTLRGGKGNTIYF.